These 10 T cell receptor beta chains came from one sample sequenced in a study of shared clonotypes between healthy human individuals. Cells designated naive CD8 were CD45RO-negative and were positively selected for CCR7, with terminally differentiated effector memory CD45RA+ cells excluded. Repertoires were generated with immunoSEQ multiplex PCR, while TCRdb's copy carries only in-frame clones and drops some. The repertoire has fewer than 850,000 clones, roughly 96% of them found once; the top ten carry less than 0.3%. Sequencing used naive CD8+ T cells sorted from blood. These receptors all stem from a man aged 25-45 years in good health.

The gene calls are TRBV10-2 and TRBJ2-1, with 8 bases matching TRBD2. Germline loops: CDR1 WSHSY, CDR2 SAAADI. The CDR3 has 18 amino acids. V dropped 6 bases and J dropped 1; count of bases not matched to a gene: 14. In nucleotides, the CDR3 is TGCGCCAGCAGCCTTTCGGTAGGCGAGCGGGGGTCCTACAATGAGCAGTTCTTC. It translates to CASSLSVGERGSYNEQFF.

The V gene is TRBV6-5, the J gene TRBJ2-7, with D hard to call. The length of the CDR3 is 14 residues. The germline V gene encodes CDR1 MNHEY and CDR2 SVGAGI. Trimming pared 6 bases from V and 5 bases from J, leaving 17 bases between. This chain's CDR3 is CASSLTATWNEQYF. The DNA for the CDR3 is TGTGCCAGCAGCTTAACAGCGACTTGGAACGAGCAGTACTTC.

The chain links TRBV19 to TRBJ2-7; D may be TRBD1 or TRBD2 (5 bases each). The CDR3 loop spans 14 amino acids. Trimming removed 5 bases at V and 2 bases at J, with 13 bases between. Germline V lookup: CDR1 LNHDA, CDR2 SQIVND (reference sequence). CDR3 protein: CASSPGDGAYEQYF. The CDR3, as DNA: TGTGCCAGTAGTCCCGGGGACGGAGCCTACGAGCAGTACTTC. Drawing the rest from reference TRBV19 and TRBJ2-7, the complete variable domain is DGGITQSPKYLFRKEGQNVTLSCEQNLNHDAMYWYRQDPGQGLRLIYYSQIVNDFQKGDIAEGYSVSREKKESFPLTVTSAQKNPTAFYLCASSPGDGAYEQYFGPGTRLTVT.

The chain uses TRBV6-5 and TRBJ2-1; no firm D call. CDR3 length: 14 residues. Deletions cut 5 bases from V and 5 bases from J, with 13 bases between. Germline assignment: CDR1 MNHEY and CDR2 SVGAGI. The chain's CDR3 is CASSRTVTDNEQFF. CDR3 bases: TGTGCCAGCAGTAGGACCGTAACCGACAATGAGCAGTTCTTC.

Note on this clone: Other nucleotide sequences from this sample produce the same CDR3. This rearrangement joins TRBV9 to TRBJ2-3; no clear D gene. The ends were cut back, 7 bases at V and 7 bases at J, with 4 bases in the middle. CDR1 is SGDLS, CDR2 YYNGEE, per germline. The CDR3 is made up of 9 amino acids. The CDR3 reads CASGNTQYF. CDR3 nucleotides: TGTGCCAGCGGTAATACGCAGTATTTT.

The V gene is TRBV25-1, the J gene TRBJ2-1, with 10 positions matching TRBD2. V trimming: 3 bases; J trimming: 9 bases; junction bases outside the gene matches: 8. From germline, CDR1 is MGHDK and CDR2 SYGVNS. CDR3 length: 15 residues. The CDR3 coding sequence is TGTGCCAGCAGTGATCCTAGCGGGAGTTTGGGTGAGCAGTTCTTC. It yields the protein CASSDPSGSLGEQFF.

V and J are TRBV27 and TRBJ2-1; 8 bases are a match to TRBD1. This CDR3 comprises 16 residues. J lost 0 bases, V lost 3 bases, and 4 bases had no gene match. CDR1 MNHEY and CDR2 SMNVEV come from the germline V gene (reference sequence). The CDR3 loop is CASSLVGTGSYNEQFF. CDR3 nucleotide sequence: TGTGCCAGCAGTTTGGTAGGGACAGGCTCCTACAATGAGCAGTTCTTC.

V and J are TRBV14 and TRBJ2-5, with 7 bases that match TRBD2. In germline, CDR1 is SGHDN, CDR2 FVKESK. The CDR3 runs to 16 residues. V trimming: 4 bases; J trimming: 4 bases; junction bases outside the gene matches: 12. The CDR3 sequence is CASSLVGGVARETQYF. The CDR3 region has the DNA TGTGCCAGCAGCCTAGTGGGAGGGGTAGCGAGAGAGACCCAGTACTTC.

The chain recombines TRBV9 with TRBJ2-1; D could derive from TRBD1 or TRBD2 (5 bases each). Trimming cost V 4 bases and J 7 bases, with 15 bases left between them. CDR1 and CDR2 (germline): SGDLS, YYNGEE. The CDR3 runs 14 residues. Here the CDR3 reads CASSSWDLANEQFF. CDR3 DNA: TGTGCCAGCAGCTCCTGGGACCTAGCAAATGAGCAGTTCTTC. Variable domain in full (rest from reference TRBV9 and TRBJ2-1): DSGVTQTPKHLITATGQRVTLRCSPRSGDLSVYWYQQSLDQGLQFLIQYYNGEERAKGNILERFSAQQFPDLHSELNLSSLELGDSALYFCASSSWDLANEQFFGPGTRLTVL.

This chain links TRBV29-1 with TRBJ1-1; D is unresolved. V gave up 0 bases and J gave up 5 bases, with 13 bases separating them. The CDR3 has 14 residues. The germline gives CDR1 SQVTM, CDR2 ANQGSEA. CDR3 region: CSVEESVAATEAFF. The CDR3 bases are TGCAGCGTTGAAGAATCGGTCGCCGCAACTGAAGCTTTCTTT.